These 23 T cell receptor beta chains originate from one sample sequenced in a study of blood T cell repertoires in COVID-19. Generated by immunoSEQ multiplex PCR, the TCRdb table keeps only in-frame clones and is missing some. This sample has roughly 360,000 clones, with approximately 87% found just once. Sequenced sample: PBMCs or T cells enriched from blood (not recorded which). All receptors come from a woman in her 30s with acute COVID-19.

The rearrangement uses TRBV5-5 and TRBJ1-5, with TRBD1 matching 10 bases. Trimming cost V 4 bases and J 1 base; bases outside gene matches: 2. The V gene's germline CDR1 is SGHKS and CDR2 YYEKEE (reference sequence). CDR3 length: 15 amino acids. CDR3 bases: TGTGCCAGCAGCCCGGGACAGGGGAGCAATCAGCCCCAGCATTTT. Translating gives CASSPGQGSNQPQHF. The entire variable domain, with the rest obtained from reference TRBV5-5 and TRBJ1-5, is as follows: DAGVTQSPTHLIKTRGQQVTLRCSPISGHKSVSWYQQVLGQGPQFIFQYYEKEERGRGNFPDRFSARQFPNYSSELNVNALLLGDSALYLCASSPGQGSNQPQHFGDGTRLSIL.

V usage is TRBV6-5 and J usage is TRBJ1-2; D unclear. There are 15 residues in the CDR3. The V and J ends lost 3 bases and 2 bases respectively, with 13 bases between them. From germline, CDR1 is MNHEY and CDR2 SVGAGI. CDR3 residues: CASSYGSQFNYGYTF. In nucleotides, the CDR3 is TGTGCCAGCAGTTATGGGAGCCAATTCAACTATGGCTACACCTTC.

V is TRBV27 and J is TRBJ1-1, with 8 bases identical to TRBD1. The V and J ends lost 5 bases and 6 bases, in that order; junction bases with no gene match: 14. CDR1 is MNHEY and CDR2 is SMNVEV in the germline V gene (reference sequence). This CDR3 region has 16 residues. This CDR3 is CASSTLFSRGPAEAFF. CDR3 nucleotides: TGTGCCAGCAGTACGCTATTCTCCAGGGGGCCCGCTGAAGCTTTCTTT.

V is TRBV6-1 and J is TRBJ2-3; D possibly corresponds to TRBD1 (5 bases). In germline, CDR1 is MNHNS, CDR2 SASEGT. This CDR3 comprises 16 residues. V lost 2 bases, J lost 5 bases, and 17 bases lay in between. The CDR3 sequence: CASSEYGREVLDTQYF. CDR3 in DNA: TGTGCCAGCAGTGAATACGGCAGGGAAGTTTTAGATACGCAGTATTTT.

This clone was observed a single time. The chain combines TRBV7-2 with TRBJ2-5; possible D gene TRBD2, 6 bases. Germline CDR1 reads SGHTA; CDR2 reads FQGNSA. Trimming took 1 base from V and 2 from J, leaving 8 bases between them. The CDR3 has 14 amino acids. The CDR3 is CASSLGGGQETQYF. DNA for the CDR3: TGTGCCAGCAGCTTAGGTGGGGGGCAAGAGACCCAGTACTTC.

This CDR3 reads CAWSVRSRGSPLHF. The CDR3 DNA sequence: TGTGCCTGGAGTGTACGGAGTAGGGGCTCACCCCTCCACTTT. This chain links TRBV30 with TRBJ1-6, with D possibly matching TRBD1 (5 bases). Trimming cost V 0 bases and J 10 bases, with 13 bases left between them. Germline-derived CDR1 and CDR2 are GTSNPN and SVGIG (reference sequence). The CDR3 consists of 14 residues.

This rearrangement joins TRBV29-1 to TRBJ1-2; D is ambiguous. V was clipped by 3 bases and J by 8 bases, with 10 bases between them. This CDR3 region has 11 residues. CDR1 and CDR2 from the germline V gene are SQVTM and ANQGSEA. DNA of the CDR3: TGCAGCGTTGAGGTGGGAGGCGGCTACACCTTC. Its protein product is CSVEVGGGYTF.

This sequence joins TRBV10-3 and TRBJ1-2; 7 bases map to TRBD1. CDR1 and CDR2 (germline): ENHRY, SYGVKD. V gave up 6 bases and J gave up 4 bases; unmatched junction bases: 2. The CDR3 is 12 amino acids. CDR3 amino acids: CAISRDSYGYTF. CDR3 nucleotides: TGTGCCATCAGCCGGGACAGCTATGGCTACACCTTC.

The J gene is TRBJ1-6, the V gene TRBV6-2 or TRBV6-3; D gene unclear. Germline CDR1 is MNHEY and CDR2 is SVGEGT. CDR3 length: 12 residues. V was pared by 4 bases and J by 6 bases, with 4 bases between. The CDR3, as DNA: TGTGCCAGCAGTTCCGGTAATTCACCCCTCCACTTT. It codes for CASSSGNSPLHF.

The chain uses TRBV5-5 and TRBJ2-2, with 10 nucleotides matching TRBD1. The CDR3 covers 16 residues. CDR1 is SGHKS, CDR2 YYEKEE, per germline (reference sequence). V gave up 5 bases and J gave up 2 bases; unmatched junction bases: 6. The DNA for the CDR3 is TGTGCCAGCAGTCTTACGACAGGGGGCAACACCGGGGAGCTGTTTTTT. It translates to CASSLTTGGNTGELFF. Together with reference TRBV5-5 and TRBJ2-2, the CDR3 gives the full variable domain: DAGVTQSPTHLIKTRGQQVTLRCSPISGHKSVSWYQQVLGQGPQFIFQYYEKEERGRGNFPDRFSARQFPNYSSELNVNALLLGDSALYLCASSLTTGGNTGELFFGEGSRLTVL.

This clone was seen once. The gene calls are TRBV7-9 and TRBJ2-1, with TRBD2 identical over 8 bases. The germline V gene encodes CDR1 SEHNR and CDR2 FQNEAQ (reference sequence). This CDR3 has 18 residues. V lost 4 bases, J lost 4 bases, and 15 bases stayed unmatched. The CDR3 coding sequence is TGTGCCAGCAGCTCCTTCCCCTCGGGGGGGGGCCGATACAATGAGCAGTTCTTC. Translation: CASSSFPSGGGRYNEQFF.

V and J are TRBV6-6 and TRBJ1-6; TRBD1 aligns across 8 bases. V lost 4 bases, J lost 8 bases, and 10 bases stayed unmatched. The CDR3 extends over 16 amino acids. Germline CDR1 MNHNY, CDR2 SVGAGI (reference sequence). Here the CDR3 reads CASSFILDRAHSPLHF. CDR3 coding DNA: TGTGCCAGCAGTTTCATTCTGGACAGGGCCCATTCACCCCTCCACTTT.

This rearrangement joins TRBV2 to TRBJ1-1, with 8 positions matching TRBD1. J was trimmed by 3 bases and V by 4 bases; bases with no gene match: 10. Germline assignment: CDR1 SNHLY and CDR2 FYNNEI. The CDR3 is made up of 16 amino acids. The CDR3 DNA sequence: TGTGCCAGCAGTGCAGGGGGCGGGTATTTGGACACTGAAGCTTTCTTT. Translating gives CASSAGGGYLDTEAFF.

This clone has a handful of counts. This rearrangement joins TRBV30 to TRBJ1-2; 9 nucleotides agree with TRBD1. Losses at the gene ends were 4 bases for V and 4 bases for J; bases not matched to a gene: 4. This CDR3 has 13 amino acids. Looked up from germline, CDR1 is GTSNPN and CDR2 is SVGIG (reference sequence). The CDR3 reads CAWTDRGGYGYTF. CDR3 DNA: TGTGCCTGGACGGACAGGGGAGGCTATGGCTACACCTTC.

DNA for the CDR3: TGTGCCAGCAGTTACTCCCGCAGGGACTATGGCTACACCTTC. Its translation is CASSYSRRDYGYTF. V and J are TRBV6-5 and TRBJ1-2; D perhaps matches TRBD1 (5 bases). Germline CDR1 reads MNHEY; CDR2 reads SVGAGI. This CDR3 comprises 14 residues. The V and J ends lost 0 bases and 3 bases respectively, with 8 bases between them.

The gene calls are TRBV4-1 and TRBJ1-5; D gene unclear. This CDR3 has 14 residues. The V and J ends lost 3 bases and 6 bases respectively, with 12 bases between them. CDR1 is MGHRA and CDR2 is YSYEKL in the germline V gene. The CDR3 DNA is TGCGCCAGCAGCCATACAGTAGGGAGTCAGCCCCAGCATTTT. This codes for CASSHTVGSQPQHF.

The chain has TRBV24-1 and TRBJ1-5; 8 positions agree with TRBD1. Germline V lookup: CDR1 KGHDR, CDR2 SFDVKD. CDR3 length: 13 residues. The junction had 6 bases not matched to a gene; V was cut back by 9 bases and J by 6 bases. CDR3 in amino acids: CATQGQVGQPQHF. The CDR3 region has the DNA TGTGCCACCCAGGGACAGGTGGGTCAGCCCCAGCATTTT.

CDR3 in DNA: TGTGCCAGCAGCGGCGAAAGACAGGGCTTCATGAACACTGAAGCTTTCTTT. Its translation: CASSGERQGFMNTEAFF. The V gene is TRBV2, the J gene TRBJ1-1; 7 bases line up with TRBD1. The ends lost 6 bases at V and 0 bases at J; junction bases unmatched: 13. The CDR3 totals 17 residues. Germline V gene sequence: CDR1 SNHLY, CDR2 FYNNEI.

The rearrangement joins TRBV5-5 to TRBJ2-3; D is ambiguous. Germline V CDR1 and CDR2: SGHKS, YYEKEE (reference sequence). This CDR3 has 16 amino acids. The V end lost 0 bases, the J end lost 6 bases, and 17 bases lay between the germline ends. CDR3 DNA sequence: TGTGCCAGCAGCTTGGAGCATCTGAGAAATGGTGATACGCAGTATTTT. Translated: CASSLEHLRNGDTQYF.

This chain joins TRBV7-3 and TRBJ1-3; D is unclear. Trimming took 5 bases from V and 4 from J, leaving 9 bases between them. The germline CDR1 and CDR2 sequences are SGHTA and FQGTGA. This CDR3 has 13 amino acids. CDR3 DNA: TGTGCCAGCAGCCCTCACCAGGGAAACACCATATATTTT. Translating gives CASSPHQGNTIYF.

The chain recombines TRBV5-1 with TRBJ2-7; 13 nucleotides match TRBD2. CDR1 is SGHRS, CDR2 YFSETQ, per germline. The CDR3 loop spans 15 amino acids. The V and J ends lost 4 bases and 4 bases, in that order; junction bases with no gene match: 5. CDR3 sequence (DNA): TGCGCCAGCAGCGAAGGACTAGCGGGAGTTTACGAGCAGTACTTC. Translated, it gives CASSEGLAGVYEQYF.

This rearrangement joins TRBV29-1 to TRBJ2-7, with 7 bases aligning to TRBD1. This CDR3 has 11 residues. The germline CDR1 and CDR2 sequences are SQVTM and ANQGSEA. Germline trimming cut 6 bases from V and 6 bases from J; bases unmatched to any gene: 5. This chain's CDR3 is CSVRQGPEQYF. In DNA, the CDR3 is TGCAGCGTCAGACAGGGACCCGAGCAGTACTTC.

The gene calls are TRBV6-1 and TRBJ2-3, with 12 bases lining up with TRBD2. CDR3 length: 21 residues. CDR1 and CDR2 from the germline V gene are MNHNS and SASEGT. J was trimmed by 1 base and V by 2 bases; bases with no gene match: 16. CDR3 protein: CASSEYIVWLAGGEGTDTQYF. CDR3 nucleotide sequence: TGTGCCAGCAGTGAATATATAGTTTGGCTAGCGGGGGGGGAAGGCACAGATACGCAGTATTTT.